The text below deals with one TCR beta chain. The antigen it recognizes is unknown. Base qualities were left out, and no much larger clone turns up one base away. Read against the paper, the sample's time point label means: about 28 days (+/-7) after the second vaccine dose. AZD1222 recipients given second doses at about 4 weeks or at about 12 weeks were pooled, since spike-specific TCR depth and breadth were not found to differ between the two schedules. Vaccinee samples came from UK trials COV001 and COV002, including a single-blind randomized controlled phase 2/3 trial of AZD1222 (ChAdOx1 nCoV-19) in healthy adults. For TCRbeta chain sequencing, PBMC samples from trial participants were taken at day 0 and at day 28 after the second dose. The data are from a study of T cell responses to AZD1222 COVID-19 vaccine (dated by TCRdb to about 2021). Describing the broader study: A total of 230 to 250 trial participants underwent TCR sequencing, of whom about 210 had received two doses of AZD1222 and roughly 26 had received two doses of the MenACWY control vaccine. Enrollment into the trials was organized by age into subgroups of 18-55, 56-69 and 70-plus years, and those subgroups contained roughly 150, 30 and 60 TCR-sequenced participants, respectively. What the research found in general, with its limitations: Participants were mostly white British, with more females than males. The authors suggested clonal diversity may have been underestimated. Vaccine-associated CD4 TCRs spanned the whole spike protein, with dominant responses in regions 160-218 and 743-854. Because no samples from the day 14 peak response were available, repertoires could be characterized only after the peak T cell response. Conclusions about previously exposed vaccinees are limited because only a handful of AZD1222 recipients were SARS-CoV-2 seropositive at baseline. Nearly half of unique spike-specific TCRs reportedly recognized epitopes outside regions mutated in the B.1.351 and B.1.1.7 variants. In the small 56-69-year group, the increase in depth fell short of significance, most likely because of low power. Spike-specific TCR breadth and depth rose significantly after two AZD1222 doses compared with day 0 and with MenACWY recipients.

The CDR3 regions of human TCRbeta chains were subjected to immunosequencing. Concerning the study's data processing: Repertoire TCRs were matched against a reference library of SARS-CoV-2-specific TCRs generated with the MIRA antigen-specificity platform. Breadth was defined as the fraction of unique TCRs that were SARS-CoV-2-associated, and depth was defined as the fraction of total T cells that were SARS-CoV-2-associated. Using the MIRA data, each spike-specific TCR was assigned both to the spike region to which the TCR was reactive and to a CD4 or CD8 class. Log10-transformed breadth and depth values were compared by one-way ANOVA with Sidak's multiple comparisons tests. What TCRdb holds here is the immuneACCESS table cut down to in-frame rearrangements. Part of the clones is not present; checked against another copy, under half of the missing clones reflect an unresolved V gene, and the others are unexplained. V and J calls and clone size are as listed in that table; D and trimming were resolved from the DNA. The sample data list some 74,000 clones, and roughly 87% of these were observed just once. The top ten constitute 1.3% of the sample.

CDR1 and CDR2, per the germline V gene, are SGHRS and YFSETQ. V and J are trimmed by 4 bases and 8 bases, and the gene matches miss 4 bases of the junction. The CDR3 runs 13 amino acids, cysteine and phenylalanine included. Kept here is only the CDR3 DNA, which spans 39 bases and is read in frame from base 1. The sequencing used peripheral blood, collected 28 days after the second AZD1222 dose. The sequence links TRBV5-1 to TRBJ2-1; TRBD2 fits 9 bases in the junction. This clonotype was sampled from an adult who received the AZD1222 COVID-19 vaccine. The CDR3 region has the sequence CASSLGLADEQFF. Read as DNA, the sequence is TGCGCCAGCAGCCTGGGACTAGCCGATGAGCAGTTCTTC.